This TCR beta chain is drawn from a study of CD8 T cells in Susac syndrome. RNA, at roughly 0.45 to 1 ug, was reverse transcribed with random hexamers. TCRdb independently ran MiXCR on the immunoSEQ multiplex PCR reads; one entry per CDR3 protein. The sample has about 140,000 distinct CDR3 sequences, approximately 94% seen once. The CDR3 contains 16 residues. Trimming at V came to 0 bases and at J to 2 bases, leaving 6 bases not matched to a gene. In germline, CDR1 is SGHRS, CDR2 YFSETQ. The sequence came from a human donor in good health. V gene TRBV5-1 combines with J gene TRBJ2-7; 9 positions agree with TRBD2. Sequenced material: CD4+ T cells from PBMCs. For the CDR3, the DNA is TGCGCCAGCAGCTTGGGGCGACTAGCGGCTACCTACGAGCAGTACTTC. Its protein product is CASSLGRLAATYEQYF.